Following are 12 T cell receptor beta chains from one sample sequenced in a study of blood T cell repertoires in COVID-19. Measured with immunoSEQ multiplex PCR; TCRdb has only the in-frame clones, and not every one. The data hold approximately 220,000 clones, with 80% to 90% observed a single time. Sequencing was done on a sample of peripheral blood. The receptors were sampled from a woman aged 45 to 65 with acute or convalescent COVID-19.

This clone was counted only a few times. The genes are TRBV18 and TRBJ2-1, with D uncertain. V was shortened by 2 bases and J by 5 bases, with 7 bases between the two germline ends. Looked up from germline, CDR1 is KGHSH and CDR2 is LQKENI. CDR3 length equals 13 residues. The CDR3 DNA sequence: TGTGCCAGCTCACCAGGGCTTAACAATGAGCAGTTCTTC. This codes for CASSPGLNNEQFF.

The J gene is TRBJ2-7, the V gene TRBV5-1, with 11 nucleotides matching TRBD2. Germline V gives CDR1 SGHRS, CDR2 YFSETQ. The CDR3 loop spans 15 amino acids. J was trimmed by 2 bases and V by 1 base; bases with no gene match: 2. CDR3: CASSLRLAGTYEQYF. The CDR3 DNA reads TGCGCCAGCAGCTTGAGACTAGCGGGAACCTACGAGCAGTACTTC.

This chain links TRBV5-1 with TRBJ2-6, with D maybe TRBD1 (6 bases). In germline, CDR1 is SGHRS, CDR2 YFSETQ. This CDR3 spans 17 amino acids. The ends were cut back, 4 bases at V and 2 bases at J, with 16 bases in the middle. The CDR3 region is CASSPVAKGAGANVLTF. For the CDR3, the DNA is TGCGCCAGCAGCCCGGTTGCTAAGGGGGCTGGGGCCAACGTCCTGACTTTC. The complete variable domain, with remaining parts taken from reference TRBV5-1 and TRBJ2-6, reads KAGVTQTPRYLIKTRGQQVTLSCSPISGHRSVSWYQQTPGQGLQFLFEYFSETQRNKGNFPGRFSGRQFSNSRSEMNVSTLELGDSALYLCASSPVAKGAGANVLTFGAGSRLTVL.

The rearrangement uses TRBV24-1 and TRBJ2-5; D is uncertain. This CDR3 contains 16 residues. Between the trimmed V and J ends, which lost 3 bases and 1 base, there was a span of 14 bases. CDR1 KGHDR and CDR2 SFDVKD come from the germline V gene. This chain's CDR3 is CATSDTHQVFQETQYF. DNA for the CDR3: TGTGCCACCAGTGATACCCACCAGGTTTTCCAAGAGACCCAGTACTTC.

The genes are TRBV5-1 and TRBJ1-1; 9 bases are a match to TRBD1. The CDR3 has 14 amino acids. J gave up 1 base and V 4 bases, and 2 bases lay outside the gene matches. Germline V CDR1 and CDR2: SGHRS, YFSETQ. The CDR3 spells CASSQQGANTEAFF. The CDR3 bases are TGCGCCAGCAGCCAACAGGGGGCGAACACTGAAGCTTTCTTT.

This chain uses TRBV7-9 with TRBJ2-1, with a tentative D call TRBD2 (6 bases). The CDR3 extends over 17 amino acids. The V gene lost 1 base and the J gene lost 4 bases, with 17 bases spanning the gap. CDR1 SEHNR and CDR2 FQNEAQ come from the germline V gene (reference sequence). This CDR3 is CASSLESFAGRYNEQFF. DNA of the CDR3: TGTGCCAGCAGCTTAGAGTCGTTCGCGGGACGATACAATGAGCAGTTCTTC.

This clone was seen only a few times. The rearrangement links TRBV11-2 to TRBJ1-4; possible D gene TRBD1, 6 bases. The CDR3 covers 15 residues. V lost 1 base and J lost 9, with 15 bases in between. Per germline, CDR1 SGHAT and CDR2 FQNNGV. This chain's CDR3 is CASSLGHRDIKKLFF. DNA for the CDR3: TGTGCCAGCAGCTTAGGCCACAGGGATATTAAAAAACTGTTTTTT.

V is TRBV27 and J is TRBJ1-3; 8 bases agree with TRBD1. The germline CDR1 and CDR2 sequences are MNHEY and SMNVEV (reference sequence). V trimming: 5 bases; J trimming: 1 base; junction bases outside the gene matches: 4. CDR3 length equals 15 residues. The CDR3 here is CASSRTGGSGNTIYF. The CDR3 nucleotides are TGTGCCAGCAGTCGCACAGGGGGTTCTGGAAACACCATATATTTT.

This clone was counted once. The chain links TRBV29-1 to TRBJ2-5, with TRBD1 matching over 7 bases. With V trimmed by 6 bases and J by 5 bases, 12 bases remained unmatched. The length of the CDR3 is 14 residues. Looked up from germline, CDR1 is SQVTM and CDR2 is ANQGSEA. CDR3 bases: TGCAGCGTCCCCCTCCAGGGGGTGGAGGAGACCCAGTACTTC. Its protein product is CSVPLQGVEETQYF.

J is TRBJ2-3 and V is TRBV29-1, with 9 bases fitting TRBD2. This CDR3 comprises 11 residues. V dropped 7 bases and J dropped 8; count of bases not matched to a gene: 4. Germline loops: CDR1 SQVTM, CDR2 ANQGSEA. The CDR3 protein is CSGNSGGTQYF. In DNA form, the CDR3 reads TGCAGCGGGAATAGCGGGGGTACGCAGTATTTT.

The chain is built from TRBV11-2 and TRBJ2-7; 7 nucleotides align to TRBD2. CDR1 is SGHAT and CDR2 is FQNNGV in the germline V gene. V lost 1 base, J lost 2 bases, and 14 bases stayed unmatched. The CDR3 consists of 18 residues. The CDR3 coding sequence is TGTGCCAGCAGCTTAGGGCGGGAAATCCAGCGGGGCACCTACGAGCAGTACTTC. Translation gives CASSLGREIQRGTYEQYF.

CDR3 residues: CASSAGTGEANYGYTF. Written as DNA, the CDR3 is TGTGCCAGCAGTGCAGGGACAGGGGAGGCTAACTATGGCTACACCTTC. V usage is TRBV6-1 and J usage is TRBJ1-2; 10 bases are a match to TRBD1. Germline V gives CDR1 MNHNS, CDR2 SASEGT. V dropped 4 bases and J dropped 0; count of bases not matched to a gene: 5. CDR3 size: 16 residues.